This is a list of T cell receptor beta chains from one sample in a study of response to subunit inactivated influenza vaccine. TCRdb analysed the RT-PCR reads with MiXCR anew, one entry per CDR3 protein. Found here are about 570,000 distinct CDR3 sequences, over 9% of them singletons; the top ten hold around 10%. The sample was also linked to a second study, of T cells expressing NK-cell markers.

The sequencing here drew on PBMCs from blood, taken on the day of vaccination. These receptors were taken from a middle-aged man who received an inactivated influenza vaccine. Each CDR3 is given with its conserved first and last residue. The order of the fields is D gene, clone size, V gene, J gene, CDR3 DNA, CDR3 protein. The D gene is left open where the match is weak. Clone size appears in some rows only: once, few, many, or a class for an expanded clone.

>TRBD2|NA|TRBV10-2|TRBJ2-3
TGCGCCAGCAGTGAGTCATCCCGGGAGGGTACGCAGTATTTT
CASSESSREGTQYF
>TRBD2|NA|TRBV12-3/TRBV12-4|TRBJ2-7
TGTGCCAGCAGTAAAACTAGCGGAGCTTTATACAAGCAGTACTTC
CASSKTSGALYKQYF
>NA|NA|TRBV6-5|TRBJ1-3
TGTGCCAGCAGTTACACTTCAGGGATCGGCTCTGGAAACACCATATATTTT
CASSYTSGIGSGNTIYF
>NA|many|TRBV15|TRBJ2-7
TGTGCCACCAGCAGAGCCCAGGGCGGGCAGTACTTC
CATSRAQGGQYF
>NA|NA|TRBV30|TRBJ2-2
TGTGCCTGGAATCGGGGAGTCCCCGGGGAGCTGTTTTTT
CAWNRGVPGELFF
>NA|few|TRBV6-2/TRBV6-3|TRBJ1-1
TGTGCCAGCACCTTAACGGGGACTGAAGCTTTCTTT
CASTLTGTEAFF
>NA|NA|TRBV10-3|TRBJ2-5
TGTGCCATCAGTGAGTCTTACAGACAAGAGACCCAGTACTTC
CAISESYRQETQYF
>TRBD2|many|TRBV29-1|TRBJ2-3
TGCAGCGTTGACCGGGGGGGCCTTACAGATACGCAGTATTTT
CSVDRGGLTDTQYF
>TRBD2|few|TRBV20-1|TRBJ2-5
TGCAGTGCGAGGACTAGCGGGAGAACCTTTCAAGAGACCCAGTACTTC
CSARTSGRTFQETQYF
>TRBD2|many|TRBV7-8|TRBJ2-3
TGTGCCAGCAGCTTAGGGCTAGCGGGTCAAGATACGCAGTATTTT
CASSLGLAGQDTQYF